Below, one T cell receptor (beta chain) is given with its context. The time point denotes: pretreatment peripheral blood. The patients had locally advanced or metastatic urothelial carcinoma. CDR3 length: 15 residues. CDR1 and CDR2 (germline): WSHSY, SAAADI. Trimming pared 2 bases from V and 3 bases from J, leaving 8 bases between. This entry is derived from a study of PD-L1 blockade in urothelial cancer. Sequenced by immunoSEQ multiplex PCR; TCRdb stores in-frame clones only, minus some. The profile shows 40,000 or so clones, around 82% of them singletons. This chain joins TRBV10-2 and TRBJ1-6, with a weak D call TRBD1 (6 bases). The receptor was derived from a man aged 55 to 70 with urothelial cancer. Sample: PBMCs, taken around atezolizumab (anti-PD-L1) treatment. The CDR3 loop reads CASSEGGVYNSPLHF. The CDR3 bases are TGCGCCAGCAGTGAGGGGGGCGTCTATAATTCACCCCTCCACTTT.